A single sample is the source of the 28 T cell receptor beta chains below, sequenced in a study of cytomegalovirus exposure and HLA in healthy donors. PCR used 60 Vbeta primers and 13 Jbeta primers. TCRdb keeps only in-frame clones here, not all; method: immunoSEQ multiplex PCR. The data show under 200,000 clones, roughly 77% seen once. The source material was PBMCs. Receptors originate from a woman aged 40 to 50 in good health and CMV-seropositive.

This clone has just one count. The chain uses TRBV5-1 and TRBJ2-1; 9 bases are shared with TRBD2. The V gene end was trimmed by 0 bases and the J gene end by 7 bases; junction bases not matched to a gene: 8. CDR3 length: 16 amino acids. Germline V lookup: CDR1 SGHRS, CDR2 YFSETQ. In DNA, the CDR3 is TGCGCCAGCAGCTTGGATATACGGACTAGCGTAAATGAGCAGTTCTTC. Its protein is CASSLDIRTSVNEQFF.

About this clone itself: Within the sample, other DNA sequences also encode this same CDR3. The chain uses TRBV10-3 and TRBJ2-7; D perhaps matches TRBD2 (6 bases). Trimming took 8 bases from V and 2 from J, leaving 16 bases between them. The CDR3 is 14 amino acids. CDR1 ENHRY and CDR2 SYGVKD come from the germline V gene. The CDR3 DNA reads as TGTGCCATCGGAACTAGCAGACCCACCTACGAGCAGTACTTC. Translated, it gives CAIGTSRPTYEQYF.

The chain recombines TRBV18 with TRBJ1-1; 7 bases match TRBD1. Looked up from germline, CDR1 is KGHSH and CDR2 is LQKENI. There are 14 residues in the CDR3. J was trimmed by 1 base and V by 3 bases; bases with no gene match: 2. For the CDR3, the DNA is TGTGCCAGCTCACCCTGGACAGGGAACACTGAAGCTTTCTTT. It translates to CASSPWTGNTEAFF.

CDR3 in amino acids: CASSLRGQGSANEKLFF. In nucleotides, the CDR3 is TGTGCCAGCAGCTTAAGAGGACAGGGTTCCGCGAATGAAAAACTGTTTTTT. The gene calls are TRBV7-9 and TRBJ1-4, with 8 bases matching TRBD1. Germline V gives CDR1 SEHNR, CDR2 FQNEAQ (reference sequence). J lost 5 bases, V lost 2 bases, and 10 bases had no gene match. The CDR3 contains 17 residues.

This chain connects TRBV6-5 to TRBJ1-1, with D hard to call. Deletions cut 8 bases from V and 0 bases from J, with 10 bases between. Germline loops: CDR1 MNHEY, CDR2 SVGAGI. The CDR3 loop spans 13 amino acids. The CDR3 bases are TGTGCCAGCTTACAGACCATGAACACTGAAGCTTTCTTT. Translating it yields CASLQTMNTEAFF.

J is TRBJ1-2 and V is TRBV28; 10 bases line up with TRBD1. V trimming: 5 bases; J trimming: 3 bases; junction bases outside the gene matches: 6. CDR3 size: 15 residues. The germline V gene has CDR1 MDHEN and CDR2 SYDVKM. This CDR3 is CASSPRTGGHYGYTF. CDR3 bases: TGTGCCAGCAGTCCGAGGACAGGGGGTCACTATGGCTACACCTTC.

The chain combines TRBV7-9 with TRBJ2-7; TRBD2 might be the D (5 bases). Trimming took off 4 bases at V and 4 bases at J, with 11 bases between the two ends. Per the germline V gene, CDR1 is SEHNR and CDR2 is FQNEAQ (reference sequence). This CDR3 has 13 amino acids. The CDR3 DNA follows: TGTGCCAGCAGCTCCTGGACGGGGTACGAGCAGTACTTC. Translating it yields CASSSWTGYEQYF. The variable domain in full, completed from reference TRBV7-9 and TRBJ2-7, reads DTGVSQNPRHKITKRGQNVTFRCDPISEHNRLYWYRQTLGQGPEFLTYFQNEAQLEKSRLLSDRFSAERPKGSFSTLEIQRTEQGDSAMYLCASSSWTGYEQYFGPGTRLTVT.

The chain carries TRBV4-2 and TRBJ1-1; TRBD1 agrees at 12 bases. This CDR3 is 14 amino acids long. The V gene's germline CDR1 is LGHNA and CDR2 YNFKEQ. V lost 1 base, J lost 6 bases, and 0 bases stayed unmatched. The chain's CDR3 is CASSQGDRGPEAFF. CDR3 nucleotides: TGTGCCAGCAGCCAAGGGGACAGGGGGCCTGAAGCTTTCTTT.

This chain joins TRBV27 and TRBJ2-2; 11 positions agree with TRBD1. V shed 4 bases and J 5 bases; nucleotides not matched to a gene: 6. In germline, CDR1 is MNHEY, CDR2 SMNVEV (reference sequence). This CDR3 has 16 amino acids. The CDR3 region is CASSSLGTGGTGELFF. CDR3 in DNA: TGTGCCAGCAGTTCCCTAGGGACAGGGGGTACCGGGGAGCTGTTTTTT.

This clone came up a few times. The rearrangement joins TRBV29-1 to TRBJ1-1, with a tentative D call TRBD1 (5 bases). Per germline, CDR1 SQVTM and CDR2 ANQGSEA. V was clipped by 4 bases and J by 8 bases, with 8 bases between them. The CDR3 totals 10 residues. CDR3 residues: CSVGRGEAFF. In DNA form, the CDR3 reads TGCAGCGTTGGGCGGGGCGAAGCTTTCTTT.

This clone has just one count. The chain carries TRBV5-1 and TRBJ2-1; weak D call: TRBD2 (6 bases). The CDR3 has 16 residues. Germline-derived CDR1 and CDR2 are SGHRS and YFSETQ. V was trimmed by 4 bases and J by 8 bases, leaving 22 bases between them. This chain's CDR3 is CASSPDKGLPGDEQFF. The CDR3 coding sequence is TGCGCCAGCAGCCCGGATAAGGGACTTCCTGGGGATGAGCAGTTCTTC.

The chain couples TRBV7-6 to TRBJ2-1; D perhaps matches TRBD2 (7 bases). V lost 5 bases and J 0 bases, leaving 14 bases between the germline ends. This CDR3 has 16 amino acids. Per germline, CDR1 SGHVS and CDR2 FNYEAQ. Written as DNA, the CDR3 is TGTGCCAGCAGCCATACGGGGGGCCGCTCCTACAATGAGCAGTTCTTC. Translation gives CASSHTGGRSYNEQFF. The full variable domain, with the rest looked up from reference TRBV7-6 and TRBJ2-1, is GAGVSQSPRYKVTKRGQDVALRCDPISGHVSLYWYRQALGQGPEFLTYFNYEAQQDKSGLPNDRFSAERPEGSISTLTIQRTEQRDSAMYRCASSHTGGRSYNEQFFGPGTRLTVL.

The genes are TRBV2 and TRBJ1-5; 10 bases fit TRBD1. V lost 6 bases, J lost 7 bases, and 6 bases stayed unmatched. CDR3 length: 14 residues. Germline V gene sequence: CDR1 SNHLY, CDR2 FYNNEI. DNA for the CDR3: TGTGCCAGCAGCGGGACAGGGGAGAAACAGCCCCAGCATTTT. It is translated as CASSGTGEKQPQHF.

This rearrangement joins TRBV27 to TRBJ2-7; no clear D. Germline V gene sequence: CDR1 MNHEY, CDR2 SMNVEV (reference sequence). V lost 3 bases and J 4 bases, leaving 10 bases between the germline ends. This CDR3 spans 13 amino acids. In DNA form, the CDR3 reads TGTGCCAGCAGTTTGGGCCTTAGATACGAGCAGTACTTC. Its translation: CASSLGLRYEQYF.

This clone has only a few counts. The rearrangement joins TRBV6-1 to TRBJ2-1; TRBD2 matches at 9 bases. With V trimmed by 1 base and J by 3 bases, 1 base remained unmatched. Germline CDR1 MNHNS, CDR2 SASEGT. This CDR3 comprises 15 residues. The CDR3 protein is CASSEETSGYNEQFF. The DNA of the CDR3 is TGTGCCAGCAGTGAAGAGACTAGCGGCTACAATGAGCAGTTCTTC.

This clone was seen a handful of times. The V gene is TRBV6-6, the J gene TRBJ2-5, with TRBD1 matching 7 bases. CDR3 size: 14 residues. Trimming cost V 2 bases and J 3 bases; bases outside gene matches: 3. CDR1 MNHNY and CDR2 SVGAGI come from the germline V gene (reference sequence). In DNA form, the CDR3 reads TGTGCCAGCAGTTACGGGACAGCCGAAGAGACCCAGTACTTC. Translation: CASSYGTAEETQYF.

This CDR3 is CASWDREVSPLHF. The CDR3 DNA sequence: TGTGCCAGCTGGGACAGGGAAGTTTCACCCCTCCACTTT. V is TRBV6-6 and J is TRBJ1-6; 9 nucleotides agree with TRBD1. This CDR3 contains 13 residues. The V gene end was trimmed by 8 bases and the J gene end by 9 bases; junction bases not matched to a gene: 5. Germline assignment: CDR1 MNHNY and CDR2 SVGAGI (reference sequence).

This clone showed up just once. Other DNA sequences in this specimen translate into the identical CDR3. This chain connects TRBV28 to TRBJ1-1, with D possibly matching TRBD1 (5 bases). The CDR3 spans 14 residues. Per germline, CDR1 MDHEN and CDR2 SYDVKM. V lost 1 base to trimming and J lost 1 base, with 7 bases between them. The CDR3 reads CASSLLGGNTEAFF. Written as DNA, the CDR3 is TGTGCCAGCAGTTTATTGGGGGGGAACACTGAAGCTTTCTTT.

This chain uses TRBV10-2 with TRBJ2-3; 14 bases fit TRBD2. Germline CDR1 WSHSY, CDR2 SAAADI. With V trimmed by 5 bases and J by 8 bases, 6 bases remained unmatched. CDR3 length equals 15 residues. The CDR3 DNA sequence: TGCGCCAGCAGTCCGGGACTAGCGGGAGTAGTTACGCAGTATTTT. It yields the protein CASSPGLAGVVTQYF.

This clone has a handful of counts. The chain joins TRBV10-3 to TRBJ2-1, with 7 bases matching TRBD1. CDR3 size: 14 residues. Germline trimming cut 5 bases from V and 2 bases from J; bases unmatched to any gene: 3. Germline loops: CDR1 ENHRY, CDR2 SYGVKD. In DNA, the CDR3 is TGTGCCATCAGTTCCAGGGGGACCTACAATGAGCAGTTCTTC. Translating gives CAISSRGTYNEQFF.

The chain joins TRBV6-5 to TRBJ1-2; 8 bases line up with TRBD1. The V and J ends lost 2 bases and 14 bases, in that order; junction bases with no gene match: 4. Germline V CDR1 and CDR2: MNHEY, SVGAGI. The length of the CDR3 is 11 residues. This CDR3 is CASSYQDRVTF. The CDR3 DNA sequence: TGTGCCAGCAGTTACCAGGACAGGGTTACCTTC.

V and J are TRBV5-4 and TRBJ2-3; 8 bases line up with TRBD2. With 1 base clipped from V and 2 bases from J, the junction kept 6 bases outside the gene matches. Germline V gives CDR1 SGHNT, CDR2 YYREEE (reference sequence). This CDR3 comprises 16 residues. CDR3 amino acids: CASSLRVAGTTDTQYF. CDR3 nucleotides: TGTGCCAGCAGCTTGAGAGTAGCGGGAACCACAGATACGCAGTATTTT.

This CDR3 reads CASSLAKVAGETQYF. For the CDR3, the DNA is TGTGCCAGCAGCTTAGCTAAGGTAGCGGGGGAGACCCAGTACTTC. The rearrangement uses TRBV7-9 and TRBJ2-5, with TRBD2 matching 8 bases. Germline V gene sequence: CDR1 SEHNR, CDR2 FQNEAQ (reference sequence). The CDR3 contains 15 residues. Unmatched junction bases numbered 5, after V lost 0 bases and J lost 5 bases.

This chain joins TRBV6-6 and TRBJ2-5; 14 bases are a match to TRBD2. V lost 4 bases, J lost 5 bases, and 3 bases stayed unmatched. The CDR3 is made up of 15 amino acids. Germline assignment: CDR1 MNHNY and CDR2 SVGAGI (reference sequence). As DNA, the CDR3 is TGTGCCAGCAGTTGGACTAGCGGGGGGTATGAGACCCAGTACTTC. Its protein product is CASSWTSGGYETQYF.

This clone was seen only a few times. The chain links TRBV19 to TRBJ1-2; D may be TRBD1 (5 bases). The CDR3 totals 12 residues. Germline loops: CDR1 LNHDA, CDR2 SQIVND (reference sequence). V gave up 3 bases and J gave up 6 bases, with 8 bases separating them. The CDR3 nucleotides read TGTGCCAGTAGTATGGGAGGGGATGGCTACACCTTC. It encodes CASSMGGDGYTF.

The chain is built from TRBV2 and TRBJ2-7, with TRBD1 identical over 8 bases. The junction had 8 bases not matched to a gene; V was cut back by 7 bases and J by 3 bases. Germline CDR1 reads SNHLY; CDR2 reads FYNNEI. This CDR3 contains 14 residues. The CDR3 region is CASTKTGAFYEQYF. The CDR3 coding sequence is TGTGCCAGCACTAAGACAGGGGCGTTCTACGAGCAGTACTTC.

This chain links TRBV4-2 with TRBJ1-2; D gene uncertain. CDR3 length: 13 residues. Germline CDR1 is LGHNA and CDR2 is YNFKEQ. Deletions cut 4 bases from V and 7 bases from J, with 13 bases between. CDR3 coding DNA: TGTGCCAGCAGCCCTTGGGAAGGAGGTGGCTACACCTTC. It yields the protein CASSPWEGGGYTF.

This clone is a singleton in its sample. The gene calls are TRBV28 and TRBJ1-3, with D possibly matching TRBD1 (5 bases). From germline, CDR1 is MDHEN and CDR2 SYDVKM. The CDR3 is 14 amino acids. V shed 4 bases and J shed 7 bases, with 14 bases lying between them. In DNA form, the CDR3 reads TGTGCCAGCAGTTCGTATCAGGGAGGGAACACCATATATTTT. Translating gives CASSSYQGGNTIYF.